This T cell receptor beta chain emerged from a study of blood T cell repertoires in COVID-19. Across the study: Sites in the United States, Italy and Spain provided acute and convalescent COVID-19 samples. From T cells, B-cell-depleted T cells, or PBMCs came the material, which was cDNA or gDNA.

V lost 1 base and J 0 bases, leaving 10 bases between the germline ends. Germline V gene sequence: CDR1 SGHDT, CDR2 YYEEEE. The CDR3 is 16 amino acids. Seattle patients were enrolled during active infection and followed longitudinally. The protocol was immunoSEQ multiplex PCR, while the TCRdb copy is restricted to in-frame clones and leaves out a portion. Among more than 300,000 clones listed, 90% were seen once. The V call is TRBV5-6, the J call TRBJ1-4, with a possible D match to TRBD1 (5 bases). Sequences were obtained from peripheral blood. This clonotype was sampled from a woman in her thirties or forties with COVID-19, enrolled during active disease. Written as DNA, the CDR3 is TGTGCCAGCAGCTTGACAGGAGCCTCAACTAATGAAAAACTGTTTTTT. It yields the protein CASSLTGASTNEKLFF.